The clone carrying this TCR beta chain was observed at least ten times. This entry comes from a study of early T cells in non-severe SARS-CoV-2 infection. Via MiXCR, TCRdb re-called the 5' RACE reads, giving one row per CDR3 protein. The table has 45,000 to 65,000 distinct CDR3 sequences, around a tenth seen once. Germline V lookup: CDR1 MNHNS, CDR2 SASEGT. Trimming took 6 bases from V and 0 from J, leaving 14 bases between them. The CDR3 consists of 15 residues. The source of this sequence is an adult who was a healthcare worker with PCR-confirmed SARS-CoV-2 infection or an uninfected control (not recorded which). The chain uses TRBV6-1 and TRBJ1-1, with a tentative D call TRBD1 (6 bases). Sequenced sample: whole blood. CDR3 in amino acids: CASRASGHLNTEAFF. The CDR3 nucleotides are TGTGCCAGCAGAGCATCGGGACACCTGAACACTGAAGCTTTCTTT.